This TCR beta chain was captured in a study of beta chain features in type 1 diabetes. General observations from the study: Cells with high TCR expression could be over-represented by cDNA sequencing.

Comment on this clone: What it binds is unknown.

Trimming removed 2 bases at V and 1 base at J, with 8 bases between. CDR1 and CDR2 (germline): SNHLY, FYNNEI. The CDR3 is made up of 14 amino acids. What was sequenced were expressed TCRB transcripts, since all of the isolated RNA had been reverse transcribed. Generated by immunoSEQ multiplex PCR, the TCRdb table keeps only in-frame clones and is missing some. Among 120,000 to 150,000 clones, more than 9% were seen once, and the ten largest hold 1.3%. Sorting with CD45RO/CCR7/CD25/CD127/CD95/CD27 yielded naive, central memory, regulatory and stem-like memory CD4+ cells. This chain uses TRBV2 with TRBJ1-1, with a possible D match to TRBD1 (5 bases). Sequencing was performed on naive CD4+ T cells from blood. The sequence was collected from a man aged 18 to 35 in good health. Here the CDR3 reads CASSEQGGNTEAFF. The CDR3 nucleotides are TGTGCCAGCAGTGAACAGGGTGGGAACACTGAAGCTTTCTTT.